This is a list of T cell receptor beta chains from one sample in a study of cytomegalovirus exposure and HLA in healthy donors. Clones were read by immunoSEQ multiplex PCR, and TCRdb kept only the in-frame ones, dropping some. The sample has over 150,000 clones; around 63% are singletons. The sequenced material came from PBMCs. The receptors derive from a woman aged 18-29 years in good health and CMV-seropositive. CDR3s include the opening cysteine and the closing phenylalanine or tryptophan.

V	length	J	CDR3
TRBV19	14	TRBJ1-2	CASLPWGVYDGYTF
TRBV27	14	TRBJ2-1	CASSLSNRGVEQFF
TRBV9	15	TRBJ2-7	CASGRTSGASYEQYF
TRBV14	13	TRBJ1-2	CASSQDLYGQRHF
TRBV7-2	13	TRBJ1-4	CASSFGGTRKLFF
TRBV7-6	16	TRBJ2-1	CASSLERKRGYNEQFF
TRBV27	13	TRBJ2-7	CASSLGGPYEQYF
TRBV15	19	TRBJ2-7	CATSRDRRLAGGQHDEQYF
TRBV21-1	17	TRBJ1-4	CASSKAGTEEGNEKLFF
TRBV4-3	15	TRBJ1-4	CASSPQPAGDEKLFF
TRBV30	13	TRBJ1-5	CAWSLRGNQPQHF
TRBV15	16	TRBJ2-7	CATSRPGLAGDHEQYF
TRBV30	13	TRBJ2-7	CAWSLDRAYEQYF
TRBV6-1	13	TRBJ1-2	CASGPDRDRSYTF
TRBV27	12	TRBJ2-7	CASSLPGYEQYF
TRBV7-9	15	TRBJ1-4	CASSLGDRRNEKLFF
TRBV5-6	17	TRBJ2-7	CASSLVPTSGLFYEQYF
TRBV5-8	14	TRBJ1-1	CASRNRVSIAEAFF
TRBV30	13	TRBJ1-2	CAWRGDRINGYTF
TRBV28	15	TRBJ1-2	CASSYGSFEDYGYTF
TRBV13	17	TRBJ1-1	CASSSGGKGKRNTEAFF
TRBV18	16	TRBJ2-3	CASSPLGRGGTDTQYF
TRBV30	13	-	CAWSGDRAYEQYF
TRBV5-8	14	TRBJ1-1	CASSSQPGTDEAFF
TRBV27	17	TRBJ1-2	CATFESATQGVNYGYTF
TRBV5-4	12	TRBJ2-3	CASSYGTDTQYF
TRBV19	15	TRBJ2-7	CASSIDRGHSYEQYF
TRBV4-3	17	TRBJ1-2	CASSQEMDRGLGYGYTF
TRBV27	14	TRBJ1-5	CASSLGGEDQPQHF
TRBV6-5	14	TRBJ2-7	CASSFQDRHYEQYF
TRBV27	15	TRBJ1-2	CASSSQGRNVNGYTF
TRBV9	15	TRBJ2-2	CASSVYESNTGELFF
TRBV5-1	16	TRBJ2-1	CASSLGSGGSYNEQFF
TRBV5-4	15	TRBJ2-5	CASSTKTSGQETQYF
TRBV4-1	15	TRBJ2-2	CASSPFGMDTGELFF
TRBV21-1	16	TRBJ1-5	CASSPLAVRERQPQHF